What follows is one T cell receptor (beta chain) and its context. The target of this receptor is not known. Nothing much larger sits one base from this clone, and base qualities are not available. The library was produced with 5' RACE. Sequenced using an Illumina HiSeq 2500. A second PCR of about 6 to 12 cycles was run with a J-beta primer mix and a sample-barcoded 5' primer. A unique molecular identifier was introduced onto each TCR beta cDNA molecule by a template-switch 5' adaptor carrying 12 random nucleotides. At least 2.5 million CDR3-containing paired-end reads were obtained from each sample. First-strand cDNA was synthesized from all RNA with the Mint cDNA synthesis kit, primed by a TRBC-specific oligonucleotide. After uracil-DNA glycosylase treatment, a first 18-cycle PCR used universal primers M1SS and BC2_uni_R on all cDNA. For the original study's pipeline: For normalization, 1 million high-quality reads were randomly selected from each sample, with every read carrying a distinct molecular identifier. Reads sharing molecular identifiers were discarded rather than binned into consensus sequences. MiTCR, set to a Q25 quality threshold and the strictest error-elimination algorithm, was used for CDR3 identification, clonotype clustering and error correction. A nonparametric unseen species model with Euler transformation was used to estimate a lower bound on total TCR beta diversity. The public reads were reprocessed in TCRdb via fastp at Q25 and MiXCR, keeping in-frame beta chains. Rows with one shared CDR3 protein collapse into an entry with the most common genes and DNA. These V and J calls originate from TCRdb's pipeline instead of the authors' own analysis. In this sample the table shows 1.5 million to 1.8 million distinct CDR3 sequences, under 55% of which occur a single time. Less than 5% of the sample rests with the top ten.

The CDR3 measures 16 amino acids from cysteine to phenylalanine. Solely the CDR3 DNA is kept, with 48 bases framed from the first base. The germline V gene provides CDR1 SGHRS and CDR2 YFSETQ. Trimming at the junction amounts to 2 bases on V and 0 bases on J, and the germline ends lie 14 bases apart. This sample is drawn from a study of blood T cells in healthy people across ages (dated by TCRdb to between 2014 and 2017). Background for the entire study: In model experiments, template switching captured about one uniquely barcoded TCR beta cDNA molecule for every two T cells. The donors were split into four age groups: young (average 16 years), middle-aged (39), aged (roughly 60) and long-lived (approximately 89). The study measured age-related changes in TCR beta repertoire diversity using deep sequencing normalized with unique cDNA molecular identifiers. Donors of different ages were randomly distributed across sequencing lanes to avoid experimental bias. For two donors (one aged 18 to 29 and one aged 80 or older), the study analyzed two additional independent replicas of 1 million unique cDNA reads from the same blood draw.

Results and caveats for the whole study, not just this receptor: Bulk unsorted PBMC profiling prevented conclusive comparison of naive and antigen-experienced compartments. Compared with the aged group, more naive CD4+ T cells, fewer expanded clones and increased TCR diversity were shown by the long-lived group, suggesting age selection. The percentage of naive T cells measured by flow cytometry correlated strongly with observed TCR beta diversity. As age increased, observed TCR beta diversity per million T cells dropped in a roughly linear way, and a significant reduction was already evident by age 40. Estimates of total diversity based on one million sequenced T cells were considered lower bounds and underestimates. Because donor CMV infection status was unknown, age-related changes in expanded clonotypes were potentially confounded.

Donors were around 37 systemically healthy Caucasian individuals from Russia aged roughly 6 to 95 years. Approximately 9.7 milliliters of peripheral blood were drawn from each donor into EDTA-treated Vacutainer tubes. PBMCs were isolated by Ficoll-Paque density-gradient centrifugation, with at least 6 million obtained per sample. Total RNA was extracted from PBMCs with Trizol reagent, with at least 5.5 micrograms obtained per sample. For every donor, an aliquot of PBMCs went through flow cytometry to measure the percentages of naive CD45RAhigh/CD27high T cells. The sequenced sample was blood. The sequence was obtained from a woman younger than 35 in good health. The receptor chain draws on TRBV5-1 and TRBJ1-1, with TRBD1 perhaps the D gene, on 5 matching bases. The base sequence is TGCGCCAGCAGCTTCAGGGCGATCGAGATGAACACTGAAGCTTTCTTT. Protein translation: CASSFRAIEMNTEAFF.